The 11 T cell receptor beta chains presented below share a single source sample, sequenced in a study of T cell repertoires in cytomegalovirus infection. TCRdb redid the calling of the reads with MiXCR, one entry per CDR3 protein. Counted here are some 270,000 distinct CDR3 sequences, over 15% occurring once; the ten biggest clones make up around 43%. Sequencing used CD8+ T cells from PBMCs. These receptors originate from a human donor in good health (CMV status not recorded). Some clones in this sample may be carry-over from other donors' samples.

V gene TRBV7-6 combines with J gene TRBJ2-1; 10 bases agree with TRBD2. CDR1 and CDR2 (germline): SGHVS, FNYEAQ. V was clipped by 5 bases and J by 7 bases; unmatched bases: 5. The CDR3 contains 14 residues. CDR3 coding DNA: TGTGCCAGCAGCCAGCTAGCGGGGGATAATGAGCAGTTCTTC. It encodes CASSQLAGDNEQFF.

This clonotype has a count of ten or more. V gene TRBV7-9 combines with J gene TRBJ2-1, with TRBD2 identical over 8 bases. The CDR3 has 16 residues. The junction had 8 bases not matched to a gene; V was cut back by 5 bases and J by 2 bases. Germline V CDR1 and CDR2: SEHNR, FQNEAQ (reference sequence). CDR3 residues: CASSPSGGGTYNEQFF. The CDR3 coding sequence is TGTGCCAGCAGCCCTAGTGGCGGGGGGACCTACAATGAGCAGTTCTTC. The full variable domain, completed using reference TRBV7-9 and TRBJ2-1, is DTGVSQNPRHKITKRGQNVTFRCDPISEHNRLYWYRQTLGQGPEFLTYFQNEAQLEKSRLLSDRFSAERPKGSFSTLEIQRTEQGDSAMYLCASSPSGGGTYNEQFFGPGTRLTVL.

This clonotype was detected only a few times. The chain employs TRBV27 and TRBJ2-7; the D gene is possibly TRBD2 (7 bases). Germline-derived CDR1 and CDR2 are MNHEY and SMNVEV (reference sequence). The CDR3 contains 15 residues. Trimming left V 5 bases short and J 2 bases short, with 16 bases between. CDR3 coding DNA: TGTGCCAGCAGTCCGATGGGGGGGGCCCCCTACGAGCAGTACTTC. This sequence encodes CASSPMGGAPYEQYF.

This clonotype was seen more than once but under ten times. The chain has TRBV4-3 and TRBJ1-1; the D gene is possibly TRBD1 (6 bases). V was shortened by 0 bases and J by 4 bases, with 18 bases between the two germline ends. CDR1 and CDR2 (germline): LGHNA, YSLEER. CDR3 length equals 17 residues. The CDR3 loop reads CASSQDRNFGRGTEAFF. As DNA, the CDR3 is TGCGCCAGCAGCCAAGATCGGAACTTTGGCAGGGGCACTGAAGCTTTCTTT.

This clonotype was detected a few times. The CDR3 DNA is TGTGCCAGCAGCCAAGACAGCTACTCCTACGAGCAGTACTTC. As protein: CASSQDSYSYEQYF. The rearrangement joins TRBV3-1 to TRBJ2-7; D is unresolved. Germline V gene sequence: CDR1 LGHDT, CDR2 YNNKEL (reference sequence). V shed 0 bases and J shed 0 bases, with 6 bases lying between them. The CDR3 has 14 amino acids.

This clonotype turned up a few times. V usage is TRBV5-6 and J usage is TRBJ2-6; no clear D. V lost 4 bases and J 1 base, leaving 12 bases between the germline ends. Per germline, CDR1 SGHDT and CDR2 YYEEEE. The CDR3 covers 16 residues. CDR3 sequence: CASSPPGGSGANVLTF. CDR3 nucleotides: TGTGCCAGCAGCCCTCCCGGTGGATCTGGGGCCAACGTCCTGACTTTC.

This chain connects TRBV5-5 to TRBJ2-3; 12 nucleotides match TRBD2. J was trimmed by 5 bases and V by 2 bases; bases with no gene match: 6. Germline assignment: CDR1 SGHKS and CDR2 YYEKEE (reference sequence). The CDR3 extends over 16 amino acids. The CDR3 DNA follows: TGTGCCAGCAGCTTCGGGACTAGCGGGTATGGAGATACGCAGTATTTT. Translating it yields CASSFGTSGYGDTQYF.

The V and J genes are TRBV12-3 or TRBV12-4 and TRBJ1-1; 9 nucleotides line up with TRBD1. CDR3 size: 12 residues. Unmatched junction bases numbered 7, after V lost 9 bases and J lost 8 bases. The CDR3 reads CASQTGGHEAFF. The CDR3 coding sequence is TGTGCCAGTCAAACAGGGGGCCACGAAGCTTTCTTT.

Many counts were recorded for this clonotype. V gene TRBV2 combines with J gene TRBJ2-3; 7 positions match TRBD2. V lost 7 bases to trimming and J lost 4 bases; unmatched junction nucleotides: 11. The CDR3 totals 15 residues. Germline-derived CDR1 and CDR2 are SNHLY and FYNNEI. The DNA of the CDR3 is TGTGCCAGCAAGGAGACCTTGGGAGGGTCAGATACGCAGTATTTT. Amino acids: CASKETLGGSDTQYF. The variable domain in full, with the rest retrieved from reference TRBV2 and TRBJ2-3, is EPEVTQTPSHQVTQMGQEVILRCVPISNHLYFYWYRQILGQKVEFLVSFYNNEISEKSEIFDDQFSVERPDGSNFTLKIRSTKLEDSAMYFCASKETLGGSDTQYFGPGTRLTVL.

This clonotype was seen a handful of times. V usage is TRBV2 and J usage is TRBJ2-2, with D tentatively TRBD2 (5 bases). V gave up 2 bases and J gave up 0 bases, with 19 bases separating them. The CDR3 loop spans 19 amino acids. Per the germline V gene, CDR1 is SNHLY and CDR2 is FYNNEI. DNA for the CDR3: TGTGCCAGCAGTGAATGGTTCGGGGTCGATTTATCGAACACCGGGGAGCTGTTTTTT. Amino acids: CASSEWFGVDLSNTGELFF.

This chain links TRBV28 with TRBJ1-2; D might be TRBD1 (6 bases). V lost 4 bases and J 1 base, leaving 10 bases between the germline ends. The CDR3 is 14 residues long. Per the germline V gene, CDR1 is MDHEN and CDR2 is SYDVKM. The CDR3: CASSWAGDNYGYTF. The CDR3 nucleotides are TGTGCCAGCAGTTGGGCAGGGGATAACTATGGCTACACCTTC.